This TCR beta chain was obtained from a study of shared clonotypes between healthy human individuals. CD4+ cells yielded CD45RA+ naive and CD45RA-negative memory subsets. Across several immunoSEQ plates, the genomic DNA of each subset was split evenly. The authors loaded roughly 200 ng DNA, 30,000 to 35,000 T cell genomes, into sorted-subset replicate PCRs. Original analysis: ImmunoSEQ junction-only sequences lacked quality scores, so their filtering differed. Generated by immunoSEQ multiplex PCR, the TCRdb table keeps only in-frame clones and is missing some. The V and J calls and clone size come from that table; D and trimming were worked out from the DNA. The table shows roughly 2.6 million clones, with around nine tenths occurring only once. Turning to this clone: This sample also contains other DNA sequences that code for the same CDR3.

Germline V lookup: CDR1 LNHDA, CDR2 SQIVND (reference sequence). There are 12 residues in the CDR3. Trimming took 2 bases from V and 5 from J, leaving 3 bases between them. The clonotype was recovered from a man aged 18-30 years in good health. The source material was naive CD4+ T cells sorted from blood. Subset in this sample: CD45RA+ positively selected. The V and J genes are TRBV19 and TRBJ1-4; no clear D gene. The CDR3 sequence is CASSIRNEKLFF. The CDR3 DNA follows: TGTGCCAGTAGTATACGAAATGAAAAACTGTTTTTT.